The next 14 T cell receptor beta chains were all read from a single sample in a study of cytomegalovirus exposure and HLA in healthy donors. The PCR had 60 Vbeta and 13 Jbeta primers. TCRdb keeps only in-frame clones here, not all; method: immunoSEQ multiplex PCR. This sample has 100,000 to 150,000 clones; about four fifths occur once, and the top ten carry 5.3%. Source material: PBMCs. The receptors were sampled from a man younger than 40 in good health and CMV-seronegative.

The chain links TRBV2 to TRBJ2-7; possibly TRBD2 for D (5 bases). This CDR3 contains 13 residues. Trimming removed 4 bases at V and 4 bases at J, with 11 bases between. CDR1 and CDR2 from the germline V gene are SNHLY and FYNNEI. CDR3 sequence: CASSGYEGYEQYF. The CDR3 DNA reads TGTGCCAGCAGTGGATATGAGGGTTACGAGCAGTACTTC.

V and J are TRBV6-5 and TRBJ1-5, with D uncertain. Germline CDR1 MNHEY, CDR2 SVGAGI. Trimming left V 6 bases short and J 7 bases short, with 16 bases between. This CDR3 is built from 14 residues. CDR3 protein: CASSPTVGWQPQHF. In DNA, the CDR3 is TGTGCCAGCAGCCCGACTGTGGGTTGGCAGCCCCAGCATTTT.

The chain recombines TRBV30 with TRBJ2-7; 11 bases align to TRBD2. V gave up 2 bases and J gave up 6 bases; unmatched junction bases: 12. Germline CDR1 and CDR2: GTSNPN and SVGIG (reference sequence). The CDR3 covers 16 residues. CDR3 sequence (DNA): TGTGCCTGGAGTCCCTCTAGGACTAGCGGGTACGGCGAGCAGTACTTC. Its translation is CAWSPSRTSGYGEQYF. The full variable domain, with the rest looked up from reference TRBV30 and TRBJ2-7, is SQTIHQWPATLVQPVGSPLSLECTVEGTSNPNLYWYRQAAGRGLQLLFYSVGIGQISSEVPQNLSASRPQDRQFILSSKKLLLSDSGFYLCAWSPSRTSGYGEQYFGPGTRLTVT.

This chain links TRBV6-4 with TRBJ1-2, with TRBD1 as a possible D gene (6 bases). The length of the CDR3 is 11 residues. The germline V gene encodes CDR1 MRHNA and CDR2 SNTAGT. Deletions cut 3 bases from V and 8 bases from J, with 7 bases between. The DNA for the CDR3 is TGTGCCAGCAGTGATGGGGGCGGCTACACCTTC. It encodes CASSDGGGYTF.

The chain has TRBV28 and TRBJ1-1; a possible D gene is TRBD1 (5 bases). CDR1 and CDR2 from the germline V gene are MDHEN and SYDVKM. CDR3 length: 14 amino acids. V lost 1 base to trimming and J lost 1 base, with 7 bases between them. CDR3 sequence reads: CASSLLTGNTEAFF. In DNA, the CDR3 is TGTGCCAGCAGTTTATTAACAGGGAACACTGAAGCTTTCTTT.

In this sample, this clone turned up a few times. The CDR3 loop reads CASTSKGQGAYPGELFF. For the CDR3, the DNA is TGTGCCAGCACCTCAAAGGGCCAGGGGGCCTACCCGGGGGAGCTGTTTTTT. The chain uses TRBV27 and TRBJ2-2, with 8 positions matching TRBD1. The CDR3 totals 17 residues. J was trimmed by 8 bases and V by 7 bases; bases with no gene match: 18. Germline CDR1 MNHEY, CDR2 SMNVEV (reference sequence).

The chain employs TRBV2 and TRBJ2-7; perhaps TRBD1 as D (5 bases). V dropped 6 bases and J dropped 4 bases, with 10 bases sitting between them. Per the germline V gene, CDR1 is SNHLY and CDR2 is FYNNEI. The CDR3 sequence is 12 residues long. CDR3 sequence: CASRGARYEQYF. Written as DNA, the CDR3 is TGTGCCAGCAGAGGGGCTAGATACGAGCAGTACTTC.

The genes are TRBV9 and TRBJ2-5, with a tentative D call TRBD2 (5 bases). Germline CDR1 is SGDLS and CDR2 is YYNGEE. The CDR3 covers 13 residues. Trimming took off 0 bases at V and 5 bases at J, with 8 bases between the two ends. The CDR3: CASSVGERETQYF. CDR3 DNA: TGTGCCAGCAGCGTAGGAGAGCGGGAGACCCAGTACTTC.

The V and J genes are TRBV5-8 and TRBJ2-2, with D hard to call. The CDR3 loop spans 15 amino acids. Germline CDR1 and CDR2: SGHTS and YDEGEE. The V gene lost 4 bases and the J gene lost 3 bases, with 13 bases spanning the gap. The CDR3 is CASSHSQVDTGELFF. Here the CDR3 DNA reads TGTGCCAGCAGCCACAGCCAAGTCGACACCGGGGAGCTGTTTTTT.

This clone was counted once. The chain employs TRBV28 and TRBJ2-4; the D gene is possibly TRBD2 (5 bases). The CDR3 runs 13 residues. The ends were cut back, 5 bases at V and 9 bases at J, with 14 bases in the middle. Germline V gene lookup returns CDR1 MDHEN and CDR2 SYDVKM. The CDR3, as DNA: TGTGCCAGCAGTCCTTCTCCCCGGGGCATTCAGTACTTC. Translation gives CASSPSPRGIQYF.

The CDR3 DNA reads as TGTGCCATTTCCGGGGGACTGAGCTATGGCTACACCTTC. This sequence encodes CAISGGLSYGYTF. The chain combines TRBV19 with TRBJ1-2; the D gene is possibly TRBD1 (5 bases). This CDR3 region has 13 residues. Trimming took 10 bases from V and 4 from J, leaving 16 bases between them. Germline-derived CDR1 and CDR2 are LNHDA and SQIVND (reference sequence).

The rearrangement uses TRBV9 and TRBJ2-1, with D possibly being TRBD2 (6 bases). Trimming left V 4 bases short and J 4 bases short, with 9 bases between. Germline CDR1 is SGDLS and CDR2 is YYNGEE. The CDR3 sequence is 13 residues long. CDR3 in DNA: TGTGCCAGCAGCTCGGGGGTGTACAATGAGCAGTTCTTC. Translation gives CASSSGVYNEQFF.

This chain uses TRBV5-4 with TRBJ2-1, with 10 nucleotides matching TRBD2. V lost 4 bases and J lost 2; bases outside the gene matches: 6. This CDR3 has 16 amino acids. CDR1 is SGHNT and CDR2 is YYREEE in the germline V gene (reference sequence). The CDR3 DNA is TGTGCCAGCAGCCACCGTAGCGGGGGGCCCTACAATGAGCAGTTCTTC. Amino acids: CASSHRSGGPYNEQFF.

This chain joins TRBV6-4 and TRBJ1-1; D is perhaps TRBD1 (5 bases). The V gene lost 4 bases and the J gene lost 3 bases, with 9 bases spanning the gap. The CDR3 runs 13 residues. The germline CDR1 and CDR2 sequences are MRHNA and SNTAGT. The CDR3 coding sequence is TGTGCCAGCAGTGCTACCAGGGACACTGAAGCTTTCTTT. Protein product: CASSATRDTEAFF.